This TCR beta chain was sequenced during a study of blood T cell repertoires in COVID-19. Study in general: In each case, the material was cDNA or gDNA derived from T cells, B-cell-depleted T cells, or PBMCs.

TCRdb keeps only in-frame clones here, not all; method: immunoSEQ multiplex PCR. The sample comprises 35,000 to 50,000 clones, approximately 85% of which are singletons, and 12% rests with the top ten. This CDR3 has 15 amino acids. CDR1 and CDR2 (germline): SGHRS, YFSETQ. V lost 4 bases, J lost 7 bases, and 10 bases stayed unmatched. The chain recombines TRBV5-1 with TRBJ1-1; 10 bases line up with TRBD1. The sequenced material came from peripheral blood. The source of this sequence is a human donor in a cohort sampled during active COVID-19. In nucleotides, the CDR3 is TGCGCCAGCAGCCTTCGGGGGACAGGGGTGGATGAAGCTTTCTTT. It encodes CASSLRGTGVDEAFF.